This T cell receptor (beta chain) appears in the sequencing data of a study of CD8+ T cells in alopecia areata. Turning to the study itself: The percentage of affected scalp area served as the score of severity for treated patients.

This CDR3 is built from 13 residues. CDR1 MGHRA and CDR2 YSYEKL come from the germline V gene. Between the trimmed V and J ends, which lost 5 bases and 5 bases, there was a span of 9 bases. Sequencing templates came from extracted RNA that was reverse transcribed into cDNA. Some clones are missing from TCRdb's copy, which holds only in-frame ones; the method was immunoSEQ multiplex PCR. The sample lists 150,000 or so clones; 58% were seen once. The treatment denotes: oral pan-JAK inhibitor, 5-10 mg twice daily. The specimen comprised CD4+ T cells sorted from blood, sampled at approximately week 56, from a patient treated with tofacitinib. The chain uses TRBV4-1 and TRBJ1-4; D is undetermined. The receptor was isolated from a human donor with alopecia areata. CDR3: CASSKRVNEKLFF. CDR3 sequence (DNA): TGCGCCAGCAGCAAACGGGTCAATGAAAAACTGTTTTTT.